This entry describes one T cell receptor beta chain. Authors' processing steps: Using reference gene primer amplification, nucleated cell counts were estimated. Clones were sequenced by immunoSEQ multiplex PCR, and TCRdb holds only the in-frame ones, with some missing. For V, J and clone size, that table is used; D and trimming come from the DNA. The repertoire holds 110,000 to 150,000 clones, with roughly nine tenths as singletons. The CDR3 is 13 residues long. V lost 3 bases to trimming and J lost 6 bases, with 12 bases between them. Germline values: CDR1 LGHDT, CDR2 YNNKEL (reference sequence). This entry comes from a study of blood T cell repertoires in COVID-19. In the study overall: T cells, B-cell-depleted T cells, or PBMCs provided the cDNA or gDNA that served as material.

Sequenced input: peripheral blood. This sequence was found in a woman aged 55-69 years with active COVID-19. This chain connects TRBV3-1 (or the pseudogene TRBV3-2) to TRBJ2-7; D possibly corresponds to TRBD2 (5 bases). The CDR3 spells CASSQVKTTEQYF. The DNA of the CDR3 is TGTGCCAGCAGCCAGGTTAAGACTACCGAGCAGTACTTC.